The sequence of this T cell receptor beta chain was determined in a study of T cell responses to AZD1222 COVID-19 vaccine (dated by TCRdb to the early 2020s). Concerning the study at large: AZD1222 recipients given second doses at about 4 weeks or at about 12 weeks were pooled, since spike-specific TCR depth and breadth were not found to differ between the two schedules. TCR sequencing covered some 250 trial participants: 207 given two doses of AZD1222 and 26 given two doses of MenACWY control vaccine. Enrollment into the trials was organized by age into subgroups of 18-55, 56-69 and 70-plus years, and those subgroups contained roughly 150, 30 and 60 TCR-sequenced participants, respectively. The paper as a whole reports these results and caveats: The vaccine-associated CD4 TCRs covered the entire spike protein, and the dominant responses fell in regions 160-218 and 743-854. In the small 56-69-year group, the increase in depth fell short of significance, most likely because of low power. Participants were mostly white British, with more females than males. The authors suggested clonal diversity may have been underestimated. Conclusions about previously exposed vaccinees were limited because only six AZD1222 recipients were SARS-CoV-2 seropositive at baseline. Nearly half of unique spike-specific TCRs reportedly recognized epitopes outside regions mutated in the B.1.351 and B.1.1.7 variants. A significant rise in spike-specific TCR breadth and depth was observed after two AZD1222 doses relative to day 0 and relative to MenACWY recipients. Because no day 14 peak-response samples were available, repertoires were characterized only after the peak T cell response.

The CDR3 regions of human TCRbeta chains were analyzed by immunosequencing. On the study's bioinformatics: Repertoire TCRs were checked for matches against a reference library of SARS-CoV-2-specific TCRs that had been generated using the MIRA antigen-specificity platform. Breadth meant the fraction of unique TCRs that were SARS-CoV-2-associated, whereas depth meant the fraction of total T cells that were SARS-CoV-2-associated. Using the MIRA data, every spike-specific TCR was mapped to the spike region that the TCR reacted to and assigned to either a CD4 or a CD8 class. Log10-transformed breadth and depth values were compared by one-way ANOVA with Sidak's multiple comparisons tests. In its TCRdb copy, this immuneACCESS table keeps in-frame sequences only and misses some clones. Where compared with another copy, unresolved V genes explain less than half of these, and the others have no known cause. The D gene and trimming were derived from the DNA, and the V and J assignments and clone size from that table. Counted in this sample were under 200,000 clones; around 94% of them appeared once. In total, the top ten clones hold 1% to 1.5% of the sample.

What this sample's time point label stands for: baseline before first vaccination. Vaccinee samples came from UK trials COV001 and COV002, including a single-blind randomized controlled phase 2/3 trial of AZD1222 (ChAdOx1 nCoV-19) in healthy adults. For TCRbeta chain sequencing, PBMC samples from trial participants were taken at day 0 and at day 28 after the second dose. Only one count was recorded for this clone. Its binding antigen is unknown. No per-base quality is available; no much larger clone lies one base away. Material: peripheral blood, obtained on day 0 of AZD1222 vaccination. The TCR sequence derives from an adult in good health.

The bases are TGTGCCAGCAGCCGCCGTACCAGGGGGACCTCCTACAATGAGCAGTTCTTC. The translation is CASSRRTRGTSYNEQFF. Here the chain combines TRBV6-2 or TRBV6-3 and TRBJ2-1; 7 junctional bases match TRBD1. Here V drops 6 bases and J drops 0 bases, and the junction holds 11 bases not matched to any gene. The CDR3, from cysteine to phenylalanine, totals 17 residues. This entry keeps only the CDR3 DNA: 51 bases, framed from base 1. From the germline V gene, CDR1 is MNHEY and CDR2 is SVGEGT.